This section outlines one T cell receptor (beta chain) sequence together with its context. The data were produced by immunoSEQ multiplex PCR, yet TCRdb's version contains in-frame clones alone and is incomplete. Here the sample spans tens of thousands of clones, approximately 91% being singletons. These data belong to a study of T cell changes during pregnancy in multiple sclerosis. The CDR3 is 15 amino acids. The V gene's germline CDR1 is MDHEN and CDR2 SYDVKM. J lost 6 bases, V lost 6 bases, and 7 bases had no gene match. This receptor was obtained from a female donor in good health, enrolled as a control in a pregnancy study. The sample here was CD4+ T cells from peripheral blood mononuclear cells, taken after pregnancy. The chain combines TRBV28 with TRBJ2-2; 10 nucleotides match TRBD1. The CDR3 here is CASRGRTGGPGELFF. CDR3 DNA sequence: TGTGCCAGCAGGGGTCGGACAGGGGGTCCCGGGGAGCTGTTTTTT.